The present T cell receptor (beta chain) was sequenced within a study of T cells in Graves' hyperthyroidism and ophthalmopathy. Amplified TCR beta CDR3 regions derived from RNA transcripts. RT-PCR in the first round (using the HTBI primer set) targeted the TCR CDR3. TCRdb re-called the multiplex PCR reads with MiXCR, one entry per CDR3 protein. The sample comprises a few hundred thousand distinct CDR3 sequences, 15% to 18% of which are singletons, and approximately 30% rests with the top ten. This CDR3 spans 12 amino acids. CDR1 is MNHEY, CDR2 SVGEGT, per germline. V was pared by 1 base and J by 8 bases, with 8 bases between. This clonotype turned up a few times.

Sequencing was performed on blood. The chain links TRBV6-2 or TRBV6-3 to TRBJ1-2, with no clear D. The clonotype originates from a woman younger than 35 with Graves' hyperthyroidism that later progressed to Graves' ophthalmopathy. The CDR3 coding sequence is TGTGCCAGCAGTTACTTGGGGAGAGGCTACACCTTC. Translated, it gives CASSYLGRGYTF.